These 29 T cell receptor beta chains came from one sample sequenced in a study of blood T cells in healthy people across ages. Primers used in a second PCR of about 7 to 12 cycles were a sample-barcoded 5' primer and a J-beta primer mix. TCRdb reprocessed the 5' RACE reads via MiXCR and lists one record per CDR3 protein. The sample shows about 650,000 distinct CDR3 sequences, roughly 32% of them seen only once. The source material was blood. Receptors originate from a woman older than 75 in good health.

The sample holds many counts of this clonotype. The genes are TRBV7-8 and TRBJ2-7, with 10 positions matching TRBD2. V lost 1 base, J lost 7 bases, and 7 bases stayed unmatched. This CDR3 spans 15 amino acids. Per the germline V gene, CDR1 is SGHVS and CDR2 is FQNEAQ. CDR3 coding DNA: TGTGCCAGCAGCTTAGTCCTAGCGGGGGTTTCTGAGCAGTACTTC. Protein: CASSLVLAGVSEQYF.

The chain combines TRBV20-1 with TRBJ2-7; TRBD2 matches at 12 bases. This CDR3 region has 15 residues. The ends lost 3 bases at V and 7 bases at J; junction bases unmatched: 10. The germline V gene encodes CDR1 DFQATT and CDR2 SNEGSKA (reference sequence). The CDR3 is CSARASGGVYDEQYF. The CDR3 bases are TGCAGTGCTAGGGCTAGCGGGGGGGTTTACGATGAGCAGTACTTC.

The V call is TRBV30, the J call TRBJ2-3; 7 bases line up with TRBD1. CDR3 length: 13 residues. Germline V CDR1 and CDR2: GTSNPN, SVGIG (reference sequence). V shed 3 bases, J shed 3 bases, and the junction held 3 bases outside the gene matches. CDR3 protein: CAWRETGTDTQYF. The CDR3 coding sequence is TGTGCCTGGAGGGAGACAGGGACAGATACGCAGTATTTT.

This clonotype was observed at least ten times. The J gene is TRBJ2-5, the V gene TRBV5-1, with D possibly matching TRBD1 (6 bases). This CDR3 spans 14 amino acids. Germline lookup yields CDR1 SGHRS and CDR2 YFSETQ. The V and J ends lost 6 bases and 2 bases respectively, with 14 bases between them. CDR3 in DNA: TGCGCCAGCAACTACCAGGGGATTCAAGAGACCCAGTACTTC. It specifies CASNYQGIQETQYF.

By share, this clonotype ranks as medium-sized (0.01 to 0.1%). The CDR3 is CSGRGSGLSSYNEQFF. CDR3 sequence (DNA): TGCAGTGGGAGAGGCAGCGGGTTGAGCTCCTACAATGAGCAGTTCTTC. This rearrangement joins TRBV20-1 to TRBJ2-1; TRBD2 might be the D (6 bases). The CDR3 consists of 16 residues. V was cut by 7 bases and J by 0 bases, with 19 bases left in between. In germline, CDR1 is DFQATT, CDR2 SNEGSKA (reference sequence).

This chain joins TRBV3-1 and TRBJ2-1; possible D gene TRBD1, 5 bases. The V end was cut by 3 bases, the J end by 1 base, with 10 bases between. This CDR3 spans 15 amino acids. Germline lookup yields CDR1 LGHDT and CDR2 YNNKEL (reference sequence). The DNA for the CDR3 is TGTGCCAGCAGCCACGTCCGGACATCCTACAATGAGCAGTTCTTC. This translates into CASSHVRTSYNEQFF.

The chain has TRBV6-2 or TRBV6-3 and TRBJ1-5; D is possibly TRBD1 (5 bases). The CDR3 length is 13 residues. V lost 0 bases, J lost 11 bases, and 11 bases lay in between. Germline CDR1 and CDR2: MNHEY and SVGEGT. In nucleotides, the CDR3 is TGTGCCAGCAGTTACTCGGTTGGGGCGGCCCAGCATTTT. It codes for CASSYSVGAAQHF.

CDR3 nucleotide sequence: TGTGCCAGCAGCTTGGCCGGGGAACAGCCGCTTAGCTATGGCTACACCTTC. Its translation: CASSLAGEQPLSYGYTF. The chain uses TRBV7-2 and TRBJ1-2; D unclear. Trimming cost V 3 bases and J 4 bases, with 21 bases left between them. Germline loops: CDR1 SGHTA, CDR2 FQGNSA. This CDR3 is 17 amino acids long. The variable domain in full, completed from reference TRBV7-2 and TRBJ1-2, reads GAGVSQSPSNKVTEKGKDVELRCDPISGHTALYWYRQSLGQGLEFLIYFQGNSAPDKSGLPSDRFSAERTGGSVSTLTIQRTQQEDSAVYLCASSLAGEQPLSYGYTFGSGTRLTVV.

Many counts were recorded for this clonotype. The V gene is TRBV4-2, the J gene TRBJ2-6, with a possible D match to TRBD1 (5 bases). The CDR3 sequence is 19 residues long. V lost 6 bases and J lost 0, with 21 bases in between. Looked up from germline, CDR1 is LGHNA and CDR2 is YNFKEQ. As DNA, the CDR3 is TGTGCCAGCAGTTCGCGAAGACAGAGATTGACCTCTGGGGCCAACGTCCTGACTTTC. Amino acid sequence: CASSSRRQRLTSGANVLTF.

This clonotype was observed a few times. Since a much larger clone is just one base distant, this may be a read error. This rearrangement joins TRBV29-1 to TRBJ2-7; D perhaps matches TRBD1 (6 bases). Per the germline V gene, CDR1 is SQVTM and CDR2 is ANQGSEA. The germline V and J ends were trimmed by 6 bases and 7 bases, with 16 bases remaining between them. This CDR3 is built from 12 residues. CDR3 bases: TGCAGCGTGTCAATGGGGGCGTGGGAGCAGTACTTC. Translation gives CSVSMGAWEQYF.

This clonotype has just a few counts. This sequence joins TRBV7-8 and TRBJ1-1; D is possibly TRBD1 (5 bases). CDR1 and CDR2 (germline): SGHVS, FQNEAQ. The CDR3 runs 17 residues. The V end lost 0 bases, the J end lost 1 base, and 15 bases lay between the germline ends. As DNA, the CDR3 is TGTGCCAGCAGCTTAGCGGGGGGTTGGGAAACGAACACTGAAGCTTTCTTT. Amino acid sequence: CASSLAGGWETNTEAFF. Using reference TRBV7-8 and TRBJ1-1 for the parts outside the CDR3, the full variable domain is GAGVSQSPRYKVAKRGQDVALRCDPISGHVSLFWYQQALGQGPEFLTYFQNEAQLDKSGLPSDRFFAERPEGSVSTLKIQRTQQEDSAVYLCASSLAGGWETNTEAFFGQGTRLTVV.

In this sample, this clonotype turned up many times. The chain joins TRBV12-3 or TRBV12-4 to TRBJ1-6; TRBD1 aligns across 7 bases. Trimming at V came to 4 bases and at J to 14 bases, leaving 11 bases not matched to a gene. The CDR3 extends over 14 amino acids. CDR3 loop: CASSSGQLIQSLHF. The DNA of the CDR3 is TGTGCCAGCAGTTCGGGACAGTTAATTCAATCCCTCCACTTT.

V usage is TRBV6-6 and J usage is TRBJ1-1, with D uncertain. In germline, CDR1 is MNHNY, CDR2 SVGAGI (reference sequence). Trimming removed 7 bases from V and 1 base from J, with 16 bases in between. The CDR3 loop spans 15 amino acids. CDR3: CASTYTESRNTEAFF. For the CDR3, the DNA is TGTGCCAGCACCTACACGGAGTCACGGAACACTGAAGCTTTCTTT.

This clonotype has a count of ten or more. The chain couples TRBV20-1 to TRBJ2-3, with TRBD2 matching over 9 bases. Germline-derived CDR1 and CDR2 are DFQATT and SNEGSKA (reference sequence). CDR3 length equals 17 residues. Trimming cost V 5 bases and J 0 bases; bases outside gene matches: 12. Here the CDR3 DNA reads TGCAGTGCTCTAGATGTGAGACTAGCGGCTAGCACAGATACGCAGTATTTT. Translating it yields CSALDVRLAASTDTQYF.

This clonotype appeared a few times. This chain connects TRBV5-1 to TRBJ2-2; D is unclear. Germline-derived CDR1 and CDR2 are SGHRS and YFSETQ. V gave up 6 bases and J gave up 1 base, with 4 bases separating them. The CDR3 covers 12 residues. The CDR3 is CASTENTGELFF. DNA for the CDR3: TGCGCCAGCACGGAGAACACCGGGGAGCTGTTTTTT.

The gene calls are TRBV4-1 and TRBJ2-3; D ambiguous. The CDR3 totals 14 residues. Germline V lookup: CDR1 MGHRA, CDR2 YSYEKL. V lost 1 base and J lost 2, with 7 bases in between. The CDR3 coding sequence is TGCGCCAGCAGCCAAGGATCCCACACAGATACGCAGTATTTT. Translated, it gives CASSQGSHTDTQYF.

This clonotype was counted many times. The chain carries TRBV3-1 and TRBJ2-5, with D perhaps matching TRBD2 (6 bases). Per the germline V gene, CDR1 is LGHDT and CDR2 is YNNKEL (reference sequence). V lost 4 bases and J lost 9, with 21 bases in between. CDR3 size: 15 residues. In DNA, the CDR3 is TGTGCCAGCAGCCCACCCCCGGGAGACAGAGGGGCCCAGTACTTC. Its protein product is CASSPPPGDRGAQYF.

This chain uses TRBV12-3 or TRBV12-4 with TRBJ1-5; 7 bases are shared with TRBD1. This CDR3 has 14 residues. V was pared by 0 bases and J by 6 bases, with 2 bases of the junction left unmatched. The DNA of the CDR3 is TGTGCCAGCAGTTTAGCAGGGGGCCGTCAGCCCCAGCATTTT. Translation: CASSLAGGRQPQHF.

This clonotype was seen many times. The genes are TRBV6-1 and TRBJ2-5; 16 bases map to TRBD2. V was clipped by 6 bases and J by 0 bases; unmatched bases: 16. The length of the CDR3 is 21 residues. Germline V gene data show CDR1 as MNHNS and CDR2 as SASEGT. The CDR3, as DNA: TGTGCCAGCAGCCGCCCCCGCCGCGGGACTAGCGGGGGGGAGTACCAAGAGACCCAGTACTTC. Its protein product is CASSRPRRGTSGGEYQETQYF.

With respect to this clonotype: A much bigger clone sits one base away, suggesting this may be a read error. The chain carries TRBV5-1 and TRBJ1-2; TRBD1 might be the D (6 bases). Trimming removed 4 bases from V and 7 bases from J, with 17 bases in between. This CDR3 region has 14 residues. Germline CDR1 reads SGHRS; CDR2 reads YFSETQ. The CDR3 loop is CASSIGRGAGGYTF. The CDR3 nucleotides read TGCGCCAGCAGCATCGGACGGGGGGCAGGTGGCTACACCTTC.

Concerning this clonotype itself: Relative to the germline gene, one junction end is altered; a read error may explain this. The chain joins TRBV29-1 to TRBJ2-1; D is perhaps TRBD1 (6 bases). The CDR3 sequence is 14 residues long. Per germline, CDR1 SQVTM and CDR2 ANQGSEA. The chain's CDR3 is CSVDSGVSYNDQFF. DNA for the CDR3: TGCAGCGTTGATTCAGGGGTTTCCTACAATGACCAGTTCTTC.

This clonotype occurred a few times. A read error may be the cause here, since a much bigger clone is one base away. The chain uses TRBV11-3 and TRBJ2-1, with 9 bases that match TRBD1. The V segment lost 3 bases and the J segment 6 bases; nucleotides outside the gene matches: 3. CDR3 length: 14 residues. The germline V gene has CDR1 SGHNT and CDR2 YENEEA. The CDR3 region is CASSLGDRANEQFF. Here the CDR3 DNA reads TGTGCCAGCAGCTTGGGGGACAGGGCCAATGAGCAGTTCTTC.

The V and J genes are TRBV7-2 and TRBJ1-2; D is perhaps TRBD1 (5 bases). CDR3 size: 14 residues. CDR1 and CDR2 from the germline V gene are SGHTA and FQGNSA. V lost 0 bases, J lost 4 bases, and 9 bases lay in between. The CDR3 nucleotides are TGTGCCAGCAGCTTAGCGCGGGGGAGCTATGGCTACACCTTC. Its translation: CASSLARGSYGYTF.

A note on this clonotype: A read error may explain this, as a much larger clone is one base away. The genes are TRBV12-3 or TRBV12-4 and TRBJ2-1; 9 bases are shared with TRBD2. The J call may be in error: the DNA end matches TRBJ2-7 better. This CDR3 is built from 15 residues. The CDR3 DNA reads TGTGCCAGCAGTAGCGGGGGGCCTTCCTACAATGAGCAGTACTTC. Protein sequence: CASSSGGPSYNEQYF.

This clonotype was counted ten times or more. Since a much larger clone is just one base distant, this may be a read error. The rearrangement links TRBV9 to TRBJ2-7, with TRBD1 identical over 7 bases. The CDR3 loop spans 14 amino acids. The germline CDR1 and CDR2 sequences are SGDLS and YYNGEE. V trimming: 4 bases; J trimming: 3 bases; junction bases outside the gene matches: 7. This chain's CDR3 is CASSLRDSFYEQYF. Here the CDR3 DNA reads TGTGCCAGCAGCCTCCGGGACAGTTTCTACGAGCAGTACTTC.

Concerning this clonotype: Given a much more abundant clone one base away, this may be a read error. V and J are TRBV6-2 or TRBV6-3 and TRBJ2-7; D might be TRBD1 (5 bases). The end of the DNA aligns better with TRBJ2-5, so the J call may be wrong. This CDR3 region has 13 residues. The germline V gene encodes CDR1 MNHEY and CDR2 SVGEGT. CDR3 loop: CASSRGQRGTQYF. In DNA, the CDR3 is TGTGCCAGCAGCCGCGGACAAAGAGGGACCCAGTACTTC.

The chain employs TRBV7-8 and TRBJ2-5, with 8 bases lining up with TRBD2. Germline loops: CDR1 SGHVS, CDR2 FQNEAQ. V shed 8 bases and J 4 bases; nucleotides not matched to a gene: 9. The CDR3 contains 14 residues. CDR3 sequence: CASREGRSGETQYF. In DNA, the CDR3 is TGTGCCAGCCGGGAGGGGAGGTCAGGAGAGACCCAGTACTTC.

There are a few counts of this clonotype. This rearrangement joins TRBV5-1 to TRBJ1-1; a weak D match, TRBD1 (5 bases). In germline, CDR1 is SGHRS, CDR2 YFSETQ. Trimming stripped 4 bases from V and 2 bases from J, with 15 bases between. The CDR3 extends over 15 amino acids. CDR3 bases: TGCGCCAGCAGCACGAATCTTGGACACAACACTGAAGCTTTCTTT. Its translation is CASSTNLGHNTEAFF.

This clonotype was seen a handful of times. The CDR3 sequence is CASSLSTGGRTDTQYF. The CDR3 DNA sequence: TGCGCCAGCAGCTTGTCGACCGGAGGGCGCACAGATACGCAGTATTTT. The V gene is TRBV5-1, the J gene TRBJ2-3; TRBD2 is a possible D gene (6 bases). Trimming pared 1 base from V and 1 base from J, leaving 13 bases between. Germline-derived CDR1 and CDR2 are SGHRS and YFSETQ. The CDR3 is 16 residues long.